The present T cell receptor beta chain was sequenced within a study of blood T cell repertoires in COVID-19. Trimming took off 2 bases at V and 2 bases at J, with 13 bases between the two ends. The CDR3 sequence is 15 residues long. Germline V lookup: CDR1 SGHNT, CDR2 YENEEA. Clones were sequenced by immunoSEQ multiplex PCR, and TCRdb holds only the in-frame ones, with some missing. This sample carries about 310,000 clones, approximately 90% of them seen once, and the ten largest clones take 8% to 9%. The sequenced sample was PBMCs or T cells enriched from blood (not recorded which). The chain has TRBV11-3 and TRBJ2-7; D is perhaps TRBD1 (6 bases). This clonotype was sampled from a woman under 30 who had recovered from COVID-19. The CDR3 DNA sequence: TGTGCCAGCAGCTTATATGGGGGCCCAGCCTACGAGCAGTACTTC. The encoded protein is CASSLYGGPAYEQYF.